Below are 25 T cell receptor beta chains sequenced from a single sample in a study of lymphopenia after photon versus proton radiotherapy. Measured with immunoSEQ multiplex PCR; TCRdb has only the in-frame clones, and not every one. The table lists under 30,000 clones, 80% to 90% of them singletons, with approximately 18% in the top ten. The sequenced sample was peripheral blood, obtained from a patient treated with photon-based radiotherapy. The origin of the receptors is a man in his fifties or sixties with gastric cancer.

This rearrangement joins TRBV6-1 to TRBJ2-3; D might be TRBD2 (6 bases). With 3 bases removed from V and 6 bases from J, the gap between germline ends came to 25 bases. There are 18 residues in the CDR3. Germline V gene lookup returns CDR1 MNHNS and CDR2 SASEGT. The CDR3 spells CASSDGPFFGRGRDTQYF. Here the CDR3 DNA reads TGTGCCAGCAGTGACGGACCCTTCTTCGGGAGAGGTCGGGATACGCAGTATTTT.

J is TRBJ2-6 and V is TRBV19; D unresolved. Germline CDR1 reads LNHDA; CDR2 reads SQIVND (reference sequence). Between the trimmed V and J ends, which lost 8 bases and 0 bases, there was a span of 8 bases. The length of the CDR3 is 14 residues. CDR3 region: CASQLYSGANVLTF. As DNA, the CDR3 is TGTGCCAGTCAATTATACTCTGGGGCCAACGTCCTGACTTTC.

This chain uses TRBV30 with TRBJ2-7; weak D call: TRBD1 (5 bases). Germline V gene data show CDR1 as GTSNPN and CDR2 as SVGIG (reference sequence). The V end was cut by 2 bases, the J end by 3 bases, with 14 bases between. The length of the CDR3 is 14 residues. The CDR3 coding sequence is TGTGCCTGGAGTCCACAGAGACAGTACTACGAGCAGTACTTC. Its protein product is CAWSPQRQYYEQYF.

The chain links TRBV27 to TRBJ2-3; tentatively, D is TRBD2 (5 bases). Germline-derived CDR1 and CDR2 are MNHEY and SMNVEV (reference sequence). Trimming pared 10 bases from V and 1 base from J, leaving 18 bases between. The CDR3 sequence is 15 residues long. CDR3 bases: TGTGCCACCCGACCTGGGGAGTATCGCACAGATACGCAGTATTTT. Translated: CATRPGEYRTDTQYF.

The V call is TRBV9, the J call TRBJ2-3, with D unresolved. From germline, CDR1 is SGDLS and CDR2 YYNGEE. CDR3 length equals 14 residues. V was cut by 0 bases and J by 7 bases, with 12 bases left in between. CDR3 nucleotides: TGTGCCAGCAGCGTAGGGGCTTCTGGGAATACGCAGTATTTT. Translation: CASSVGASGNTQYF.

The CDR3 protein is CASSQDGSLYGYTF. The CDR3 DNA is TGCGCCAGCAGCCAAGACGGCAGCCTTTATGGCTACACCTTC. The chain is built from TRBV4-3 and TRBJ1-2; no clear D. CDR1 LGHNA and CDR2 YSLEER come from the germline V gene. CDR3 length: 14 residues. V was clipped by 0 bases and J by 5 bases, with 10 bases between them.

The chain recombines TRBV9 with TRBJ1-2; the D gene is possibly TRBD1 (5 bases). Germline V lookup: CDR1 SGDLS, CDR2 YYNGEE. Trimming removed 0 bases from V and 4 bases from J, with 10 bases in between. The length of the CDR3 is 14 residues. The CDR3 is CASSVASQGYGYTF. The CDR3 nucleotides read TGTGCCAGCAGCGTAGCGTCCCAGGGCTATGGCTACACCTTC.

V gene TRBV10-3 combines with J gene TRBJ2-4, with 12 positions matching TRBD1. The germline gives CDR1 ENHRY, CDR2 SYGVKD. V lost 2 bases, J lost 9 bases, and 2 bases stayed unmatched. The CDR3 covers 14 residues. CDR3 in amino acids: CAISEPGQGAIQYF. The DNA of the CDR3 is TGTGCCATCAGTGAGCCGGGACAGGGGGCCATTCAGTACTTC.

The V call is TRBV9, the J call TRBJ2-5; possibly TRBD2 for D (7 bases). The CDR3 runs 15 residues. Germline CDR1 is SGDLS and CDR2 is YYNGEE. With 0 bases removed from V and 7 bases from J, the gap between germline ends came to 16 bases. CDR3 amino acids: CASSVAGGGQGTQYF. The CDR3 DNA reads as TGTGCCAGCAGCGTAGCTGGCGGGGGCCAGGGGACCCAGTACTTC.

The J gene is TRBJ2-2, the V gene TRBV4-1, with 8 positions matching TRBD2. V lost 0 bases to trimming and J lost 1 base; unmatched junction nucleotides: 4. The CDR3 consists of 17 residues. Per germline, CDR1 MGHRA and CDR2 YSYEKL. CDR3 protein: CASSQDGLAGNTGELFF. CDR3 sequence (DNA): TGCGCCAGCAGCCAAGATGGTCTAGCGGGGAACACCGGGGAGCTGTTTTTT.

This chain links TRBV12-5 with TRBJ2-4, with D unresolved. Germline loops: CDR1 LGHNT, CDR2 FRNRAP. CDR3 length equals 11 residues. V gave up 6 bases and J gave up 7 bases, with 7 bases separating them. CDR3 region: CASGGLNIQYF. The CDR3 coding sequence is TGTGCTAGTGGGGGGTTGAACATTCAGTACTTC.

This rearrangement joins TRBV11-3 to TRBJ2-2, with 9 bases identical to TRBD2. The CDR3 totals 16 residues. Trimming removed 5 bases from V and 5 bases from J; junction bases left unmatched: 9. Germline CDR1 is SGHNT and CDR2 is YENEEA. For the CDR3, the DNA is TGTGCCAGCAGCCCCCGGACTAGCGAGGGGACCGGGGAGCTGTTTTTT. Translation: CASSPRTSEGTGELFF.

This clone was seen just once. This chain connects TRBV27 to TRBJ2-3, with TRBD2 as a possible D gene (6 bases). Germline V gene sequence: CDR1 MNHEY, CDR2 SMNVEV (reference sequence). V was pared by 4 bases and J by 1 base, with 12 bases between. The CDR3 sequence is 15 residues long. CDR3 region: CASSYVGGGTDTQYF. In DNA, the CDR3 is TGTGCCAGCAGTTATGTTGGCGGGGGCACAGATACGCAGTATTTT.

V and J are TRBV4-2 and TRBJ2-1; TRBD2 agrees at 11 bases. The CDR3 totals 16 residues. With 2 bases clipped from V and 3 bases from J, the junction kept 3 bases outside the gene matches. Germline loops: CDR1 LGHNA, CDR2 YNFKEQ. CDR3 DNA: TGTGCCAGCAGCCAATCTAGCGGGGGGCTCTACAATGAGCAGTTCTTC. Its translation: CASSQSSGGLYNEQFF.

V usage is TRBV5-1 and J usage is TRBJ2-5, with D tentatively TRBD1 (6 bases). Trimming pared 2 bases from V and 1 base from J, leaving 9 bases between. This CDR3 is 14 amino acids long. Germline values: CDR1 SGHRS, CDR2 YFSETQ. Here the CDR3 reads CASSFDRTQETQYF. The CDR3 coding sequence is TGCGCCAGCAGCTTCGACAGGACCCAAGAGACCCAGTACTTC.

This clone has just one count. The J gene is TRBJ2-3, the V gene TRBV7-3; weak D call: TRBD2 (6 bases). The CDR3 covers 13 residues. Trimming stripped 4 bases from V and 6 bases from J, with 11 bases between. Germline CDR1 SGHTA, CDR2 FQGTGA. CDR3 protein: CASSSGVPDTQYF. Written as DNA, the CDR3 is TGTGCCAGCAGCTCGGGGGTGCCCGATACGCAGTATTTT.

The chain carries TRBV30 and TRBJ1-1; 9 bases align to TRBD1. The CDR3 runs 17 residues. From germline, CDR1 is GTSNPN and CDR2 SVGIG (reference sequence). V lost 5 bases to trimming and J lost 1 base; unmatched junction nucleotides: 14. CDR3 loop: CAWLRDRVRRGNTEAFF. The CDR3 DNA follows: TGTGCCTGGCTCCGGGACAGGGTCCGAAGGGGGAACACTGAAGCTTTCTTT. Full variable domain (outside the CDR3, taken from reference TRBV30 and TRBJ1-1): SQTIHQWPATLVQPVGSPLSLECTVEGTSNPNLYWYRQAAGRGLQLLFYSVGIGQISSEVPQNLSASRPQDRQFILSSKKLLLSDSGFYLCAWLRDRVRRGNTEAFFGQGTRLTVV.

The CDR3 nucleotides read TGTGCCAGCAGCTTAGTGGGGACAGGCTTCGACGAGCAGTACGTC. Protein product: CASSLVGTGFDEQYV. The chain carries TRBV11-3 and TRBJ2-7; 8 bases match TRBD1. The CDR3 covers 15 residues. The junction had 7 bases not matched to a gene; V was cut back by 1 base and J by 5 bases. From germline, CDR1 is SGHNT and CDR2 YENEEA.

The table lists this clone with a count of one. The chain carries TRBV19 and TRBJ1-6, with D uncertain. The CDR3 consists of 16 residues. Trimming removed 5 bases at V and 10 bases at J, with 21 bases between. From germline, CDR1 is LNHDA and CDR2 SQIVND (reference sequence). CDR3 sequence reads: CASSGGRVASESPLHF. In DNA form, the CDR3 reads TGTGCCAGTAGTGGAGGGAGAGTGGCATCGGAATCACCCCTCCACTTT.

The chain employs TRBV6-5 and TRBJ1-2; 7 nucleotides match TRBD1. Trimming removed 4 bases from V and 6 bases from J; junction bases left unmatched: 2. Per germline, CDR1 MNHEY and CDR2 SVGAGI. The length of the CDR3 is 12 residues. CDR3 sequence: CASSSQGDGYTF. As DNA, the CDR3 is TGTGCCAGCAGTTCCCAGGGGGATGGCTACACCTTC.

This clone was counted between two and nine times. The V and J genes are TRBV5-4 and TRBJ1-1; D is ambiguous. The germline gives CDR1 SGHNT, CDR2 YYREEE (reference sequence). The CDR3 has 12 amino acids. V gave up 1 base and J gave up 4 bases, with 5 bases separating them. The CDR3 loop is CASSLLGTEAFF. CDR3 in DNA: TGTGCCAGCAGCTTGCTTGGCACTGAAGCTTTCTTT.

This sequence joins TRBV19 and TRBJ1-5; maybe TRBD1 (5 bases). The CDR3 spans 18 residues. Per germline, CDR1 LNHDA and CDR2 SQIVND (reference sequence). The V and J ends lost 3 bases and 4 bases respectively, with 22 bases between them. In nucleotides, the CDR3 is TGTGCCAGTAGTATTTCTTCCTTCGGGACGGCAATAAATCAGCCCCAGCATTTT. This sequence encodes CASSISSFGTAINQPQHF.

The chain recombines TRBV29-1 with TRBJ1-2; the D gene is possibly TRBD1 (5 bases). Germline CDR1 SQVTM, CDR2 ANQGSEA. V dropped 1 base and J dropped 8 bases, with 14 bases sitting between them. The CDR3 has 13 amino acids. CDR3 sequence reads: CSVEVRAKGGYTF. For the CDR3, the DNA is TGCAGCGTTGAAGTTCGGGCGAAGGGGGGCTACACCTTC.

CDR3 in amino acids: CASSFSGQETQYF. The CDR3 DNA reads TGTGCCAGCAGCTTCTCGGGTCAAGAGACCCAGTACTTC. The chain joins TRBV9 to TRBJ2-5; D not certain. The CDR3 extends over 13 amino acids. V gave up 4 bases and J gave up 2 bases, with 9 bases separating them. CDR1 is SGDLS and CDR2 is YYNGEE in the germline V gene.

The chain links TRBV19 to TRBJ2-3; 10 nucleotides agree with TRBD1. CDR3 length: 16 residues. Germline loops: CDR1 LNHDA, CDR2 SQIVND (reference sequence). V trimming: 7 bases; J trimming: 3 bases; junction bases outside the gene matches: 10. CDR3 nucleotide sequence: TGTGCCAGTACGGCCTCCGGGACAGGGGTTACAGATACGCAGTATTTT. Encoded protein: CASTASGTGVTDTQYF.